The 21 T cell receptor beta chains reported below all come from one sample, sequenced in a study of cytomegalovirus exposure and HLA in healthy donors. PCR used 60 Vbeta primers and 13 Jbeta primers. Here immunoSEQ multiplex PCR was the method, and the copy in TCRdb shows in-frame clones only, minus some. The sample consists of around 100,000 clones, around 61% of them appearing once. Sequencing was performed on PBMCs. The receptors originated from a woman aged 25 to 39 in good health and CMV-seronegative.

The rearrangement links TRBV11-2 to TRBJ1-1, with unresolved D. Trimming removed 1 base from V and 7 bases from J, with 4 bases in between. The germline gives CDR1 SGHAT, CDR2 FQNNGV. This CDR3 region has 11 residues. CDR3 nucleotides: TGTGCCAGCAGCTTAGCGGGTGAAGCTTTCTTT. Translated, it gives CASSLAGEAFF.

CDR3 sequence (DNA): TGTGCCAGCAGAGGTGGGACAAGAGATAATTCACCCCTCCACTTT. Amino acids: CASRGGTRDNSPLHF. The rearrangement links TRBV28 to TRBJ1-6; perhaps TRBD1 as D (6 bases). CDR1 is MDHEN, CDR2 SYDVKM, per germline. Deletions cut 6 bases from V and 5 bases from J, with 14 bases between. The CDR3 length is 15 residues. The full variable domain, rest sourced from reference TRBV28 and TRBJ1-6, is DVKVTQSSRYLVKRTGEKVFLECVQDMDHENMFWYRQDPGLGLRLIYFSYDVKMKEKGDIPEGYSVSREKKERFSLILESASTNQTSMYLCASRGGTRDNSPLHFGNGTRLTVT.

Notes on this clone: Its ends do not fully match the called genes, so a read error is possible. The V call is TRBV30, the J call TRBJ2-3, with TRBD2 matching 11 bases. The CDR3 consists of 15 residues. Germline CDR1 is GTSNPN and CDR2 is SVGIG (reference sequence). The CDR3 here is CAWTTGTSGTDAQYF. Written as DNA, the CDR3 is TGTGCCTGGACAACCGGGACTAGCGGCACAGATGCGCAGTATTTT.

The table lists this clone with a few counts. This chain uses TRBV7-9 with TRBJ1-1; tentatively, D is TRBD1 (5 bases). There are 13 residues in the CDR3. The ends were cut back, 3 bases at V and 5 bases at J, with 10 bases in the middle. The germline V gene encodes CDR1 SEHNR and CDR2 FQNEAQ (reference sequence). The CDR3 coding sequence is TGTGCCAGCAGCTTGGTCGGGACTACTGAAGCTTTCTTT. This gives the protein CASSLVGTTEAFF. Full variable domain (rest looked up from reference TRBV7-9 and TRBJ1-1): DTGVSQNPRHKITKRGQNVTFRCDPISEHNRLYWYRQTLGQGPEFLTYFQNEAQLEKSRLLSDRFSAERPKGSFSTLEIQRTEQGDSAMYLCASSLVGTTEAFFGQGTRLTVV.

The chain joins TRBV28 to TRBJ1-4; 7 bases match TRBD1. J lost 8 bases, V lost 6 bases, and 12 bases had no gene match. The length of the CDR3 is 15 residues. From germline, CDR1 is MDHEN and CDR2 SYDVKM. CDR3 amino acids: CASSTFRRGQEKLFF. The CDR3 nucleotides read TGTGCCAGCAGCACATTCAGAAGGGGACAGGAAAAACTGTTTTTT.

The V gene is TRBV28, the J gene TRBJ1-3, with 10 bases fitting TRBD1. Losses at the gene ends were 8 bases for V and 1 base for J; bases not matched to a gene: 2. The CDR3 is made up of 14 amino acids. CDR1 and CDR2 from the germline V gene are MDHEN and SYDVKM. The CDR3 nucleotides are TGTGCCAGCGGGACAGGGGTTTCTGGAAACACCATATATTTT. Its protein product is CASGTGVSGNTIYF.

The genes are TRBV25-1 and TRBJ2-4; 8 bases agree with TRBD1. The CDR3 contains 15 residues. Trimming cost V 1 base and J 7 bases; bases outside gene matches: 6. The V gene's germline CDR1 is MGHDK and CDR2 SYGVNS. This CDR3 is CASSEFGQGANIQYF. For the CDR3, the DNA is TGTGCCAGCAGTGAATTCGGCCAGGGGGCGAACATTCAGTACTTC.

V gene TRBV11-2 combines with J gene TRBJ2-5; no firm D call. Per the germline V gene, CDR1 is SGHAT and CDR2 is FQNNGV. This CDR3 is 16 amino acids long. With 3 bases removed from V and 2 bases from J, the gap between germline ends came to 16 bases. As DNA, the CDR3 is TGTGCCAGCAGCTTCATCTCTCGAGCTAGGCAAGAGACCCAGTACTTC. Protein product: CASSFISRARQETQYF.

The chain links TRBV2 to TRBJ2-3, with D hard to call. The CDR3 is 14 amino acids. Germline V gene data show CDR1 as SNHLY and CDR2 as FYNNEI. The V end lost 2 bases, the J end lost 0 bases, and 6 bases lay between the germline ends. The CDR3 coding sequence is TGTGCCAGCAGTGAATGGCGGAGCACAGATACGCAGTATTTT. Its translation: CASSEWRSTDTQYF.

The chain links TRBV1 to TRBJ2-1; TRBD2 is taken as the D call from the table, unchecked against the DNA. TRBV1 is recorded as a pseudogene. The CDR3 consists of 17 residues. CDR3 sequence (DNA): TGCACCAGCAGCCAAGGGTATAGCGGGAGAGTGTGGAATGAGCAGTTCTTC. Amino acid sequence: CTSSQGYSGRVWNEQFF.

This clone was recorded a few times. This rearrangement joins TRBV9 to TRBJ2-5, with D unclear. The CDR3 totals 13 residues. Germline V lookup: CDR1 SGDLS, CDR2 YYNGEE. V was trimmed by 0 bases and J by 3 bases, leaving 6 bases between them. CDR3 coding DNA: TGTGCCAGCAGCGTAGACACCGAAGAGACCCAGTACTTC. Amino acid sequence: CASSVDTEETQYF.

This chain connects TRBV20-1 to TRBJ2-7, with D maybe TRBD2 (5 bases). With 6 bases removed from V and 3 bases from J, the gap between germline ends came to 9 bases. Germline V gene lookup returns CDR1 DFQATT and CDR2 SNEGSKA (reference sequence). The CDR3 runs 11 residues. This CDR3 is CSAETNYEQYF. CDR3 nucleotides: TGCAGTGCCGAGACTAACTACGAGCAGTACTTC.

The chain has TRBV11-2 and TRBJ1-1; 9 bases map to TRBD1. V lost 4 bases and J lost 5; bases outside the gene matches: 8. The CDR3 sequence is 15 residues long. CDR1 SGHAT and CDR2 FQNNGV come from the germline V gene. The CDR3 DNA reads TGTGCCAGCAGCTCCGTACAGGGGGCGGTGACTGAAGCTTTCTTT. It specifies CASSSVQGAVTEAFF.

V is TRBV2 and J is TRBJ2-7; D might be TRBD1 (5 bases). CDR3 length equals 12 residues. The germline gives CDR1 SNHLY, CDR2 FYNNEI. Trimming took off 8 bases at V and 5 bases at J, with 13 bases between the two ends. The CDR3 DNA reads TGTGCCAGCTCCAGGGCTCTAAACGAGCAGTACTTC. Its protein is CASSRALNEQYF.

The table lists this clone with a few counts. The CDR3 bases are TGTGCCAGCAGTTACCCCGCGGCTAACTCCTACAATGAGCAGTTCTTC. This translates into CASSYPAANSYNEQFF. The chain carries TRBV6-5 and TRBJ2-1, with D unresolved. Germline CDR1 MNHEY, CDR2 SVGAGI. The CDR3 is 16 amino acids. V was pared by 2 bases and J by 0 bases, with 11 bases between.

The chain combines TRBV30 with TRBJ2-7; TRBD1 matches at 9 bases. J lost 4 bases, V lost 4 bases, and 8 bases had no gene match. The length of the CDR3 is 14 residues. CDR1 and CDR2 (germline): GTSNPN, SVGIG (reference sequence). CDR3 sequence (DNA): TGTGCCTGGACCAACCACAGGGGGCGGTACGAGCAGTACTTC. Protein product: CAWTNHRGRYEQYF.

The chain employs TRBV28 and TRBJ2-7; no reliable D call. The CDR3 is 16 residues long. V lost 2 bases and J 3 bases, leaving 17 bases between the germline ends. Germline-derived CDR1 and CDR2 are MDHEN and SYDVKM. In DNA form, the CDR3 reads TGTGCCAGCAGTTTAAATCCCCCGGAGCGTTTCTACGAGCAGTACTTC. This gives the protein CASSLNPPERFYEQYF.

V is TRBV2 and J is TRBJ1-1; no clear D gene. Between the trimmed V and J ends, which lost 4 bases and 11 bases, there was a span of 17 bases. The CDR3 length is 13 residues. The V gene's germline CDR1 is SNHLY and CDR2 FYNNEI. DNA of the CDR3: TGTGCCAGCAGTGGCGACCGGGTTGACCCGGCTTTCTTT. Its translation: CASSGDRVDPAFF.

The V and J genes are TRBV4-1 and TRBJ2-1; TRBD1 aligns across 7 bases. V was clipped by 1 base and J by 2 bases; unmatched bases: 8. CDR1 is MGHRA and CDR2 is YSYEKL in the germline V gene. The CDR3 covers 17 residues. The CDR3: CASSQGTGGPAYNEQFF. In DNA, the CDR3 is TGCGCCAGCAGCCAAGGGACAGGCGGGCCGGCCTACAATGAGCAGTTCTTC.

The genes are TRBV19 and TRBJ2-5; TRBD2 agrees at 7 bases. There are 13 residues in the CDR3. V dropped 5 bases and J dropped 5; count of bases not matched to a gene: 5. Germline-derived CDR1 and CDR2 are LNHDA and SQIVND (reference sequence). This chain's CDR3 is CASSLGGSETQYF. The CDR3 DNA reads as TGTGCCAGTAGTCTTGGCGGGAGCGAGACCCAGTACTTC.

This chain joins TRBV15 and TRBJ2-3; 7 bases line up with TRBD2. Germline V gene lookup returns CDR1 LNHNV and CDR2 YYDKDF (reference sequence). This CDR3 contains 17 residues. V shed 2 bases and J 0 bases; nucleotides not matched to a gene: 8. CDR3 protein: CATSRRSGWASTDTQYF. For the CDR3, the DNA is TGTGCCACCAGCAGACGTAGCGGGTGGGCTAGCACAGATACGCAGTATTTT.